In its sample, the clone carrying this TCR beta chain was seen a few times. TCRdb reprocessed the PCR reads using MiXCR. The data show about 16,000 clones, roughly 27% seen once. This record comes from a study of metastatic and nonmetastatic thyroid tumors. Prior to thyroid surgery, none of the patients had received any treatment. V lost 2 bases and J lost 3; bases outside the gene matches: 5. The CDR3 totals 15 residues. The sample taken for sequencing was adjacent normal tissue. This TCR was recovered from a female donor with papillary thyroid cancer or a benign thyroid nodule (not recorded which). Some clones in this sample may be carry-over from other donors' samples. The chain uses TRBV6-7 and TRBJ2-5, with TRBD1 matching over 8 bases. TRBV6-7 counts as an open reading frame of uncertain function. This CDR3 is CASSYPHRGEETQYF. CDR3 bases: TGTGCCAGCAGTTACCCGCACAGGGGGGAAGAGACCCAGTACTTC.